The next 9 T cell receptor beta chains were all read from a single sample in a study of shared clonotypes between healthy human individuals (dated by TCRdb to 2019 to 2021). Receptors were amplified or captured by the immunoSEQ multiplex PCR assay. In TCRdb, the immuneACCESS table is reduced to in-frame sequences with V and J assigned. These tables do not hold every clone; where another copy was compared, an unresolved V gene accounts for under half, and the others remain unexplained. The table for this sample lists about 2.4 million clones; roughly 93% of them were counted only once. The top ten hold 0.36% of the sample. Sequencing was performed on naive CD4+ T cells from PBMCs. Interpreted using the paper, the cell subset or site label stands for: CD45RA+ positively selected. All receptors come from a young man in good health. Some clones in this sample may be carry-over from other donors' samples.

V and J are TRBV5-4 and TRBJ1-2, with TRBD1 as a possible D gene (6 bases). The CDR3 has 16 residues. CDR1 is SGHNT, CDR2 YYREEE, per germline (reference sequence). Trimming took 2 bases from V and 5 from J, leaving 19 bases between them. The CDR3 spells CASSLIDSRGLYGYTF. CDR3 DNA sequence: TGTGCCAGCAGCTTAATTGACAGCAGGGGATTGTATGGCTACACCTTC.

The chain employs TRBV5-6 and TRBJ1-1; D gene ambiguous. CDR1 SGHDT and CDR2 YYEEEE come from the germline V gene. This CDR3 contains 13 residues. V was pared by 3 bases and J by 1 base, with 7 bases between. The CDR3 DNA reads TGTGCCAGCAGCTCCGCCCCGAACACTGAAGCTTTCTTT. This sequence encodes CASSSAPNTEAFF.

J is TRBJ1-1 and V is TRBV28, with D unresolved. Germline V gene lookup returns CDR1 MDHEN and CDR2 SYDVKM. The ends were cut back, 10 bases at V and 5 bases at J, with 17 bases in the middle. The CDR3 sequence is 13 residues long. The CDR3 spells CATERVRRTEAFF. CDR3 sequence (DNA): TGTGCCACCGAGCGGGTGAGAAGGACTGAAGCTTTCTTT.

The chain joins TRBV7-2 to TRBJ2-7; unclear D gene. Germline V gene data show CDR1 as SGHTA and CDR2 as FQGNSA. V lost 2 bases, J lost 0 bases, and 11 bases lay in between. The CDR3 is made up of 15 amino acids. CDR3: CASSLLPFSSYEQYF. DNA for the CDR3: TGTGCCAGCAGCTTACTGCCGTTCAGCTCCTACGAGCAGTACTTC. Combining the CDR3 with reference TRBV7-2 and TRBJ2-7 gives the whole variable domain GAGVSQSPSNKVTEKGKDVELRCDPISGHTALYWYRQSLGQGLEFLIYFQGNSAPDKSGLPSDRFSAERTGGSVSTLTIQRTQQEDSAVYLCASSLLPFSSYEQYFGPGTRLTVT.

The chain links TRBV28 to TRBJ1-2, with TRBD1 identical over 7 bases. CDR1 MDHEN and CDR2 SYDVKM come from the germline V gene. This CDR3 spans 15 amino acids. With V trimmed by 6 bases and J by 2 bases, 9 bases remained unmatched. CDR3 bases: TGTGCCAGCAGGAAACGACAGGGCCCGAACTATGGCTACACCTTC. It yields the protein CASRKRQGPNYGYTF.

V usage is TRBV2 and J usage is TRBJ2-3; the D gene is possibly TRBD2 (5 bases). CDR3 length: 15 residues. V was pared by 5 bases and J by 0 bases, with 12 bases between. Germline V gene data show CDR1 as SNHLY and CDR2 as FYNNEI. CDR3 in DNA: TGTGCCAGCAGTCATTGGACTTCCAGCACAGATACGCAGTATTTT. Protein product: CASSHWTSSTDTQYF.

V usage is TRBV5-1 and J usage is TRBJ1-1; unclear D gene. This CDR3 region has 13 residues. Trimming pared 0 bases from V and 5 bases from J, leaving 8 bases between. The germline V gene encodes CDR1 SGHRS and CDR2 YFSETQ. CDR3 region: CASSLARYTEAFF. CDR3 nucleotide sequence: TGCGCCAGCAGCTTGGCACGGTATACTGAAGCTTTCTTT.

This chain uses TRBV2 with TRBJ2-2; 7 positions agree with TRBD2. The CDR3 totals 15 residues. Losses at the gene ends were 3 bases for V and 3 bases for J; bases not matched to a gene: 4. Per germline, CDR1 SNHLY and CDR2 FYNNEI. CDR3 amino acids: CASSEVAGDTGELFF. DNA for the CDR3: TGTGCCAGCAGTGAGGTGGCGGGAGACACCGGGGAGCTGTTTTTT.

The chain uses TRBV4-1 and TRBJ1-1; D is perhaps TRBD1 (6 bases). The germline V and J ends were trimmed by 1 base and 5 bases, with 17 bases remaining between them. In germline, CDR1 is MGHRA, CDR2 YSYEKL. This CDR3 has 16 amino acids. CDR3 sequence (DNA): TGCGCCAGCAGCCAAGGCCAGGCCAGGGGTCGAACTGAAGCTTTCTTT. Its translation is CASSQGQARGRTEAFF.